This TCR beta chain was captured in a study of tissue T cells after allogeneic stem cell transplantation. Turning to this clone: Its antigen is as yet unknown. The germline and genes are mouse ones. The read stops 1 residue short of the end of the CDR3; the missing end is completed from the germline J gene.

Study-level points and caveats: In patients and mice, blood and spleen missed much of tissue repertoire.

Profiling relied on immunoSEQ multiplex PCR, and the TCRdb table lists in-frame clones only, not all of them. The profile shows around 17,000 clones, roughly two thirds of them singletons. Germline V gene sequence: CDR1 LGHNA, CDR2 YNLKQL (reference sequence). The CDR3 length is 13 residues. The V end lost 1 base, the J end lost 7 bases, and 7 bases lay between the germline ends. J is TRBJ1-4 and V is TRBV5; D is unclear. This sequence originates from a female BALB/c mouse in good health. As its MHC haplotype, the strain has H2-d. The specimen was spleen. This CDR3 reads CASSQGWGERLFF. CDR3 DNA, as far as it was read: TGTGCCAGCAGCCAAGGGTGGGGCGAAAGATTATTT.